The 9 T cell receptor beta chains in this list originate from one sample, sequenced in a study of blood T cell repertoires in COVID-19. Data came from immunoSEQ multiplex PCR; TCRdb stores just in-frame clones and leaves some out. Of 100,000 to 150,000 clones in the sample, about 83% were seen once. Specimen: peripheral blood. The receptors shown here come from a man aged 80 or over with active or convalescent COVID-19.

The chain is built from TRBV15 and TRBJ2-7, with D tentatively TRBD2 (5 bases). The germline V gene encodes CDR1 LNHNV and CDR2 YYDKDF (reference sequence). CDR3 length: 15 amino acids. V was shortened by 5 bases and J by 6 bases, with 20 bases between the two germline ends. For the CDR3, the DNA is TGTGCCACCAGCCCCGCCCGGGAATCCCCCCTCGAGCAGTACTTC. This gives the protein CATSPARESPLEQYF.

This chain joins TRBV4-1 and TRBJ2-3; D is undetermined. CDR1 and CDR2 from the germline V gene are MGHRA and YSYEKL. This CDR3 region has 15 residues. Between the trimmed V and J ends, which lost 1 base and 4 bases, there was a span of 12 bases. This chain's CDR3 is CASSQAGSSADTQYF. The CDR3 nucleotides are TGCGCCAGCAGCCAAGCCGGGTCGTCAGCAGATACGCAGTATTTT.

CDR3 sequence: CASSADRGGFNEQFF. The CDR3 region has the DNA TGTGCCAGCAGCGCTGACAGGGGAGGTTTTAATGAGCAGTTCTTC. This chain connects TRBV2 to TRBJ2-1; 8 positions match TRBD1. This CDR3 spans 15 amino acids. The V gene end was trimmed by 6 bases and the J gene end by 7 bases; junction bases not matched to a gene: 11. Per germline, CDR1 SNHLY and CDR2 FYNNEI.

The rearrangement links TRBV6-1 to TRBJ2-4; 8 nucleotides align to TRBD1. The ends lost 3 bases at V and 4 bases at J; junction bases unmatched: 5. CDR1 and CDR2 from the germline V gene are MNHNS and SASEGT. The CDR3 sequence is 15 residues long. The CDR3 region has the DNA TGTGCCAGCAGTGAGGAGGACAGGGCTAAAAACATTCAGTACTTC. It translates to CASSEEDRAKNIQYF.

V gene TRBV7-8 combines with J gene TRBJ1-3; D is unclear. Trimming cost V 5 bases and J 4 bases, with 15 bases left between them. The CDR3 has 15 residues. Looked up from germline, CDR1 is SGHVS and CDR2 is FQNEAQ. CDR3 amino acids: CASSPILTGGNTIYF. In nucleotides, the CDR3 is TGTGCCAGCAGCCCCATCCTGACGGGGGGAAACACCATATATTTT. The full variable domain, its missing parts supplied by reference TRBV7-8 and TRBJ1-3, is GAGVSQSPRYKVAKRGQDVALRCDPISGHVSLFWYQQALGQGPEFLTYFQNEAQLDKSGLPSDRFFAERPEGSVSTLKIQRTQQEDSAVYLCASSPILTGGNTIYFGEGSWLTVV.

The chain carries TRBV6-2 or TRBV6-3 and TRBJ2-5; 7 bases fit TRBD2. V trimming: 2 bases; J trimming: 1 base; junction bases outside the gene matches: 4. Germline CDR1 and CDR2: MNHEY and SVGEGT. The CDR3 is 15 amino acids. The CDR3 spells CASSYQASGQETQYF. The CDR3, as DNA: TGTGCCAGCAGTTACCAGGCTAGCGGCCAAGAGACCCAGTACTTC.

The chain employs TRBV11-3 and TRBJ2-2; D possibly corresponds to TRBD1 (5 bases). From germline, CDR1 is SGHNT and CDR2 YENEEA. CDR3 length: 15 residues. V lost 4 bases and J lost 0, with 9 bases in between. CDR3 DNA sequence: TGTGCCAGCAGCTCGACAGCCACGAACACCGGGGAGCTGTTTTTT. Encoded protein: CASSSTATNTGELFF.

The rearrangement uses TRBV18 and TRBJ2-1; D may be TRBD1 (6 bases). The CDR3 sequence is 16 residues long. CDR1 and CDR2 (germline): KGHSH, LQKENI. The V end lost 6 bases, the J end lost 0 bases, and 15 bases lay between the germline ends. CDR3: CASSPNTGHSYNEQFF. As DNA, the CDR3 is TGTGCCAGCTCGCCCAATACAGGGCACTCCTACAATGAGCAGTTCTTC.

The chain carries TRBV6-5 and TRBJ1-1; a weak D match, TRBD1 (5 bases). V gave up 4 bases and J gave up 0 bases, with 9 bases separating them. This CDR3 comprises 14 residues. CDR1 is MNHEY and CDR2 is SVGAGI in the germline V gene. As DNA, the CDR3 is TGTGCCAGCAGTTCAGGAGGGGTGAACACTGAAGCTTTCTTT. Translation: CASSSGGVNTEAFF.